The 2 T cell receptor beta chains in this list originate from one sample, sequenced in a study of blood T cell repertoires in COVID-19. The repertoire was sequenced with immunoSEQ multiplex PCR; TCRdb's copy has only in-frame clones and lacks some. The table shows 200,000 to 250,000 clones, with around 87% occurring only once. The material sequenced was peripheral blood. The receptors originated from a woman aged 25 to 39 who had recovered from COVID-19.

The chain has TRBV5-1 and TRBJ1-2, with D possibly being TRBD1 (6 bases). Germline V CDR1 and CDR2: SGHRS, YFSETQ. V was trimmed by 4 bases and J by 8 bases, leaving 12 bases between them. The CDR3 length is 12 residues. In DNA, the CDR3 is TGCGCCAGCAGCACTGAGGGGGTAGGCTACACCTTC. Encoded protein: CASSTEGVGYTF.

This clone appeared a few times. The chain joins TRBV18 to TRBJ2-7, with D tentatively TRBD2 (6 bases). The germline V gene encodes CDR1 KGHSH and CDR2 LQKENI. The CDR3 is made up of 12 amino acids. The V end was cut by 2 bases, the J end by 5 bases, with 7 bases between. CDR3 in DNA: TGTGCCAGCTCACCAGCGGGACACGAGCAGTACTTC. This codes for CASSPAGHEQYF.